This note documents a single TCR beta chain sequence. Antigen unknown. Measured with immunoSEQ multiplex PCR; TCRdb has only the in-frame clones, and not every one. The table has around 99,000 clones, 80% to 90% seen once. This CDR3 has 15 amino acids. After removal of 4 bases from V and 4 bases from J, the junction contained 4 bases not matched to a gene. Germline lookup yields CDR1 MNHNS and CDR2 SASEGT. The entry originates in a study of PD-1 blockade in classical Hodgkin lymphoma. Study-wide results and limits: Baseline TCR diversity was reportedly lower in newly diagnosed patients than in healthy donors. It was reported as lower still in relapsed/refractory patients. By C4D1, diversity of CD4+ TCRs had risen significantly, whereas that of CD8+ TCRs had not.

All patients experienced relapse after autologous stem cell transplantation, and brentuximab vedotin exposure was variable. The rearrangement links TRBV6-1 to TRBJ2-1, with 10 bases that match TRBD1. Sequencing used peripheral blood mononuclear cells (PBMCs), obtained before the second cycle of nivolumab. This TCR was recovered from a human donor with classical Hodgkin lymphoma. The CDR3 coding sequence is TGTGCCAGCAGTGCCCGACAGGGGGCGTACAATGAGCAGTTCTTC. It yields the protein CASSARQGAYNEQFF.